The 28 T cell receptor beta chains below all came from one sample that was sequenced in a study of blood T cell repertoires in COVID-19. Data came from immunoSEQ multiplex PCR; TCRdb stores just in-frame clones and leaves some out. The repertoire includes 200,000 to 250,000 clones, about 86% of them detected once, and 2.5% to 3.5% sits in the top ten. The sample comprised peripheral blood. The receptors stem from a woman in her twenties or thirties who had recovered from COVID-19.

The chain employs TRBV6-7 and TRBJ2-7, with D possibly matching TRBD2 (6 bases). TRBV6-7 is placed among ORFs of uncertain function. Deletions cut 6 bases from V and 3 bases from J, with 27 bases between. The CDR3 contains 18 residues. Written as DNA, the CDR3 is TGTGCCAGCAGCAACGGGGCTAGCCGACCGGGGGTCAGCTACGAGCAGTACTTC. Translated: CASSNGASRPGVSYEQYF.

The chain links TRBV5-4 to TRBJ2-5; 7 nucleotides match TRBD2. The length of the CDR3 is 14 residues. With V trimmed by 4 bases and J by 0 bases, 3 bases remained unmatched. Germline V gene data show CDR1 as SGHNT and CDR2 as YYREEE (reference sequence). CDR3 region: CASSPRGNQETQYF. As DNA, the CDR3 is TGTGCCAGCAGCCCGCGGGGGAACCAAGAGACCCAGTACTTC.

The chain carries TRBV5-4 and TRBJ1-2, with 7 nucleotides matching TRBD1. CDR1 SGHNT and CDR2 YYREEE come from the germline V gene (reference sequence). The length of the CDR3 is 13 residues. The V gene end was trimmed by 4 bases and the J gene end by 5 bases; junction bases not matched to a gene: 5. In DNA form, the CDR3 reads TGTGCCAGCAGCCCACGACAGGGATATGGCTACACCTTC. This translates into CASSPRQGYGYTF.

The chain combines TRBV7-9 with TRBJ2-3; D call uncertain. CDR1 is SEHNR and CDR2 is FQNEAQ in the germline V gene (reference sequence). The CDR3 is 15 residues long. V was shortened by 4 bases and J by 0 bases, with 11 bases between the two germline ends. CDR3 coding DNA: TGTGCCAGCAGCTACCCAGTGACTAGCACAGATACGCAGTATTTT. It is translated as CASSYPVTSTDTQYF.

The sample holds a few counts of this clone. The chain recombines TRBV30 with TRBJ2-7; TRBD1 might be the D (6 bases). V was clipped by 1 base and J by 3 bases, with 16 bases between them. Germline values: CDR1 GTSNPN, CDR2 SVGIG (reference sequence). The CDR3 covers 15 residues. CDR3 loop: CAWSGIGQNSYEQYF. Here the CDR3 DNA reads TGTGCCTGGAGTGGAATAGGACAGAATAGCTACGAGCAGTACTTC.

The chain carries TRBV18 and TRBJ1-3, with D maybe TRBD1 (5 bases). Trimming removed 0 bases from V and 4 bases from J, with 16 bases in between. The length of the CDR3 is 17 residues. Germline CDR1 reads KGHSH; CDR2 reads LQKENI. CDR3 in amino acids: CASSPPHGGESGNTIYF. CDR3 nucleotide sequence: TGTGCCAGCTCACCACCTCACGGGGGTGAGTCCGGAAACACCATATATTTT. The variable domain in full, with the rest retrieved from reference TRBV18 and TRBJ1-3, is NAGVMQNPRHLVRRRGQEARLRCSPMKGHSHVYWYRQLPEEGLKFMVYLQKENIIDESGMPKERFSAEFPKEGPSILRIQQVVRGDSAAYFCASSPPHGGESGNTIYFGEGSWLTVV.

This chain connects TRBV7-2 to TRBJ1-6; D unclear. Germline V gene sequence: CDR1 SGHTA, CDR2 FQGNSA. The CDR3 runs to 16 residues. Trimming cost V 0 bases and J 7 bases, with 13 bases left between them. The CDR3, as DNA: TGTGCCAGCAGCTTAGCTCGCGGAGGCCAAAATTCACCCCTCCACTTT. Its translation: CASSLARGGQNSPLHF.

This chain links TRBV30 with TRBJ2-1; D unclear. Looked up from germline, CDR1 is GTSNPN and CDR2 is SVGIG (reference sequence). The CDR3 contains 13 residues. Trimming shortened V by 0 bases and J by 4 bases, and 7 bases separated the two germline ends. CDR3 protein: CAWSVSRYNEQFF. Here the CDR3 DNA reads TGTGCCTGGAGTGTAAGCCGTTACAATGAGCAGTTCTTC. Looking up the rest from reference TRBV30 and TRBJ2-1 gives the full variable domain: SQTIHQWPATLVQPVGSPLSLECTVEGTSNPNLYWYRQAAGRGLQLLFYSVGIGQISSEVPQNLSASRPQDRQFILSSKKLLLSDSGFYLCAWSVSRYNEQFFGPGTRLTVL.

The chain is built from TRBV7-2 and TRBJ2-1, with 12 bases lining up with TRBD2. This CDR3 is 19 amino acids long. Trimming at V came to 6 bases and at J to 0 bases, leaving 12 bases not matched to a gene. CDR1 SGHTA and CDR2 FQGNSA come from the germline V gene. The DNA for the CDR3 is TGTGCCAGCAGACGTCTAGCGGGGGGGTCATTCAGCTCCTACAATGAGCAGTTCTTC. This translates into CASRRLAGGSFSSYNEQFF.

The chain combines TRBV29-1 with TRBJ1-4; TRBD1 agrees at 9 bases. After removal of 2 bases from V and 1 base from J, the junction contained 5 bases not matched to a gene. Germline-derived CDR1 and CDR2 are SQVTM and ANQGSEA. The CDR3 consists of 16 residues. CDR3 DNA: TGCAGCGTTGAAACACGACAGGGGGGAACTAATGAAAAACTGTTTTTT. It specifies CSVETRQGGTNEKLFF.

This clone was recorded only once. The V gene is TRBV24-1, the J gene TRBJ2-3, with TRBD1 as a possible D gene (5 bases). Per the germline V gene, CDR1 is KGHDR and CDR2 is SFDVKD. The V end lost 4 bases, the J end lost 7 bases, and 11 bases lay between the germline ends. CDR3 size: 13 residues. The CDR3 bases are TGTGCCACCAGTGAGAGCAGGGCCAATACGCAGTATTTT. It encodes CATSESRANTQYF.

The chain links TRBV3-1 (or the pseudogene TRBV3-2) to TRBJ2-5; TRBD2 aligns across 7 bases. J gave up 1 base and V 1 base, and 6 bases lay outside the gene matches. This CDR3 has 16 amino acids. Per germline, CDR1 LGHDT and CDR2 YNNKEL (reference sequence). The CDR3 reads CASSQGRGGVQETQYF. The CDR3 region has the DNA TGTGCCAGCAGCCAAGGTCGTGGGGGGGTCCAAGAGACCCAGTACTTC.

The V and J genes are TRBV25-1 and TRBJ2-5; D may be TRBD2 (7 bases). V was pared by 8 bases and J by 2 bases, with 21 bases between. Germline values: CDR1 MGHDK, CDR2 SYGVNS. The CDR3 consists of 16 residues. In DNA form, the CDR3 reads TGTGCCAGCGCCCCTCTTGAGGGGGGGGGACAAGAGACCCAGTACTTC. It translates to CASAPLEGGGQETQYF.

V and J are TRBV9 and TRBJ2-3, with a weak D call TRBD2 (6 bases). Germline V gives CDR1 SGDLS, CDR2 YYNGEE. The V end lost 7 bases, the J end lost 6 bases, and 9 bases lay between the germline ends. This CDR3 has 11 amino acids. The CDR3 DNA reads TGTGCCAGCGCGGCGGGGGATACGCAGTATTTT. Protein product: CASAAGDTQYF.

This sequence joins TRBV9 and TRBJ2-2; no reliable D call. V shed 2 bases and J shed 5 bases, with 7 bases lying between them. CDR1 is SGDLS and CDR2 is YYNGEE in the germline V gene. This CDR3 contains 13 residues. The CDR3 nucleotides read TGTGCCAGCAGCGTGCTGCTAACCGGGGAGCTGTTTTTT. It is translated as CASSVLLTGELFF.

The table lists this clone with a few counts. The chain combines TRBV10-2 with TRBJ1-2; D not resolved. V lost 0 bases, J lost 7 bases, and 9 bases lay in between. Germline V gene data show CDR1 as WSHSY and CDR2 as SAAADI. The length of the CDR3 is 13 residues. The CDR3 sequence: CASSESGQTGYTF. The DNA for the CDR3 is TGCGCCAGCAGTGAGTCTGGGCAGACTGGCTACACCTTC.

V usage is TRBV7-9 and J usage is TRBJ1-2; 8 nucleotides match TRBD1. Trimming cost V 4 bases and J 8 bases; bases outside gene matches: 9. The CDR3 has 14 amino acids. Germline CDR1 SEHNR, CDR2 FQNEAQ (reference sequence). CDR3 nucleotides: TGTGCCAGCAGCTCAGCAATGACAGGGGAAGGCTACACCTTC. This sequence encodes CASSSAMTGEGYTF.

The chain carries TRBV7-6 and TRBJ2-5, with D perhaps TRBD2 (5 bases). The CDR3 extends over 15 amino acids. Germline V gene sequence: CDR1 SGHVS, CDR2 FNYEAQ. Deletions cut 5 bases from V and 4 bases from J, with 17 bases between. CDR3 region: CASSPLSGFAETQYF. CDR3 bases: TGTGCCAGCAGCCCTCTGTCGGGGTTTGCAGAGACCCAGTACTTC.

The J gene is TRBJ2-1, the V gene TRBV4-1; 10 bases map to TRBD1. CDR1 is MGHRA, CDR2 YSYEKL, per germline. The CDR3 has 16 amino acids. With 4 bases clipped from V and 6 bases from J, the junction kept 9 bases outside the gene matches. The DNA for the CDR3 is TGCGCCAGCAGCCCCACCCTGACAGGGGGCCGCAATGAGCAGTTCTTC. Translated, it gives CASSPTLTGGRNEQFF.

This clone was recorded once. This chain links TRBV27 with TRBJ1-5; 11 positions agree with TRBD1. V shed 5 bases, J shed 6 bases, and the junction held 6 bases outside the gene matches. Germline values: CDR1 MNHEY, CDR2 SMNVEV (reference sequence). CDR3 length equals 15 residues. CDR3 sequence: CASSTGQGAGQPQHF. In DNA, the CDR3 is TGTGCCAGCAGTACAGGACAGGGGGCAGGTCAGCCCCAGCATTTT.

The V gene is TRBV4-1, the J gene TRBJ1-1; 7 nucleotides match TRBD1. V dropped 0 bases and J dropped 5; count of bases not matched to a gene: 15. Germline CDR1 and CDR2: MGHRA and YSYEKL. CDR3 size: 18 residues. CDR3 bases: TGCGCCAGCAGCCAAGAGGCGTTTTCGGGCAGGGGGTTTACTGAAGCTTTCTTT. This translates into CASSQEAFSGRGFTEAFF.

This CDR3 reads CASSDGTAFPYEQYF. The CDR3 bases are TGTGCCAGCAGCGACGGGACAGCATTCCCCTACGAGCAGTACTTC. The rearrangement joins TRBV5-6 to TRBJ2-7; TRBD1 agrees at 7 bases. V dropped 4 bases and J dropped 2; count of bases not matched to a gene: 9. The CDR3 spans 15 residues. Germline CDR1 is SGHDT and CDR2 is YYEEEE. The variable domain in full, with the rest retrieved from reference TRBV5-6 and TRBJ2-7, is DAGVTQSPTHLIKTRGQQVTLRCSPKSGHDTVSWYQQALGQGPQFIFQYYEEEERQRGNFPDRFSGHQFPNYSSELNVNALLLGDSALYLCASSDGTAFPYEQYFGPGTRLTVT.

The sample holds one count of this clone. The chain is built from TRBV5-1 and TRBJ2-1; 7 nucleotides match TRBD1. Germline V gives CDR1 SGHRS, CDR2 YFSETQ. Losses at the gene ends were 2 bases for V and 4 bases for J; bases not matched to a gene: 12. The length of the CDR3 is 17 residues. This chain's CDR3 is CASSFRQGSLGYNEQFF. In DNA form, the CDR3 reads TGCGCCAGCAGCTTCCGACAGGGCTCCCTCGGTTACAATGAGCAGTTCTTC.

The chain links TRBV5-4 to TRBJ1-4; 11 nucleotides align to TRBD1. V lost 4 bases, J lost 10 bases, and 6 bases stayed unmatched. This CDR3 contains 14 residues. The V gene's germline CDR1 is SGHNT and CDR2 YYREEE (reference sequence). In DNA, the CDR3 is TGTGCCAGCAGCCGGGGACAGGGGGATGGAAAACTGTTTTTT. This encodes CASSRGQGDGKLFF.

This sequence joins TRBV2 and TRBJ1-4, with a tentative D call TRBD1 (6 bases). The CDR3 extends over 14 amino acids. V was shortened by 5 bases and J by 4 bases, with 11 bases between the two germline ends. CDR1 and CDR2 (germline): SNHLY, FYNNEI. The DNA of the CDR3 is TGTGCCAGCAGTCTACAGGGTCTTAATGAAAAACTGTTTTTT. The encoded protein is CASSLQGLNEKLFF.

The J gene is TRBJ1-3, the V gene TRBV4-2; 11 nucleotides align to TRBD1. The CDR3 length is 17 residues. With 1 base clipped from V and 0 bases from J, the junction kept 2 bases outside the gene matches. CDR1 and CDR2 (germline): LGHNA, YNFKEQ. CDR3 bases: TGTGCCAGCAGCCAAGTGGGACAGGGGGACTCTGGAAACACCATATATTTT. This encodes CASSQVGQGDSGNTIYF.

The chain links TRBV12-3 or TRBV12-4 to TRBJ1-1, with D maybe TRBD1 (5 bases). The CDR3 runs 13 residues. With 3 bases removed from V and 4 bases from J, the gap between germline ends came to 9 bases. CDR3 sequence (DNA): TGTGCCAGCAGTTTTCAGGGCTTCACTGAAGCTTTCTTT. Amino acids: CASSFQGFTEAFF.

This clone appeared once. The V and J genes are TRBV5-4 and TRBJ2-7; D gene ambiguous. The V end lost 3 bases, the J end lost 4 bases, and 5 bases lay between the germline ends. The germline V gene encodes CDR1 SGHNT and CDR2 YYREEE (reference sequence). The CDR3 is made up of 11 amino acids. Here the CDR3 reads CASSSTYEQYF. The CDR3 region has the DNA TGTGCCAGCAGCTCTACGTACGAGCAGTACTTC.